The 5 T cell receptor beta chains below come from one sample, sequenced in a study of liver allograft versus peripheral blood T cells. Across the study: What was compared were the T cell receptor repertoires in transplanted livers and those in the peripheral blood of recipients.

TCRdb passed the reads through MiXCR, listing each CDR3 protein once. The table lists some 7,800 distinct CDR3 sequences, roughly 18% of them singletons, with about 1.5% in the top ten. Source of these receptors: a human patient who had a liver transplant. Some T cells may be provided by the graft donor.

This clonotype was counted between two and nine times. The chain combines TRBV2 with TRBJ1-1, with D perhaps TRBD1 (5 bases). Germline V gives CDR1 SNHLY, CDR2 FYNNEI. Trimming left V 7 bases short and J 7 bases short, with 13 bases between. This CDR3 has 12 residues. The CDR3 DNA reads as TGTGCCAGCATGTTTAGGGGCGATGAAGCTTTCTTT. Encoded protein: CASMFRGDEAFF.

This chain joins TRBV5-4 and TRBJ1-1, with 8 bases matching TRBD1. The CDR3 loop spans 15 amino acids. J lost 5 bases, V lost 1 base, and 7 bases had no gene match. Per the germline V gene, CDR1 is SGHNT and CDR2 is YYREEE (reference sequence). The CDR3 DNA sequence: TGTGCCAGCAGCTTGATTCAGGGGGCCGGGACTGAAGCTTTCTTT. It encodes CASSLIQGAGTEAFF.

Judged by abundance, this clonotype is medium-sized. This chain's CDR3 is CASSYLMNTEAFF. CDR3 nucleotides: TGTGCCAGCAGTTATCTGATGAACACTGAAGCTTTCTTT. V gene TRBV6-5 combines with J gene TRBJ1-1; D unresolved. V was shortened by 3 bases and J by 0 bases, with 5 bases between the two germline ends. Germline-derived CDR1 and CDR2 are MNHEY and SVGAGI. This CDR3 is built from 13 residues.

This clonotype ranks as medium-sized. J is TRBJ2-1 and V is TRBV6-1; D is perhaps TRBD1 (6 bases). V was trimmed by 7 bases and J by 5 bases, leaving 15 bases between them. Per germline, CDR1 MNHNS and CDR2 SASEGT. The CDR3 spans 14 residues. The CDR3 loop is CASTRQAIDNEQFF. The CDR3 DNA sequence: TGTGCCAGCACGAGACAGGCAATCGACAATGAGCAGTTCTTC.

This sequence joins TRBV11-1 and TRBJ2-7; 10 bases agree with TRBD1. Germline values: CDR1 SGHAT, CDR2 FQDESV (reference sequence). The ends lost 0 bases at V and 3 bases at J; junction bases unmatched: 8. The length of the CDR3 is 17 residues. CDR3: CASSLAPPRTGGYEQYF. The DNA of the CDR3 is TGTGCCAGCAGCTTAGCCCCCCCTAGGACAGGGGGCTACGAGCAGTACTTC.